Presented here are 23 T cell receptor beta chains from one specimen sequenced in a study of cytomegalovirus exposure and HLA in healthy donors. Primers included in the PCR were 60 Vbeta and 13 Jbeta primers. TCRdb keeps only in-frame clones here, not all; method: immunoSEQ multiplex PCR. The data contain around 200,000 clones, roughly 76% of them singletons. Sequencing was carried out using PBMCs. These receptors originate from a man between 35 and 55 years old in good health and CMV-seropositive.

The rearrangement links TRBV27 to TRBJ1-6, with 8 bases fitting TRBD1. V shed 6 bases, J shed 3 bases, and the junction held 4 bases outside the gene matches. Germline V lookup: CDR1 MNHEY, CDR2 SMNVEV (reference sequence). The CDR3 sequence is 15 residues long. In DNA, the CDR3 is TGTGCCAGCAGGGACAGGGAGAACTATAATTCACCCCTCCACTTT. This translates into CASRDRENYNSPLHF.

The chain is built from TRBV7-8 and TRBJ2-7, with 10 positions matching TRBD1. The germline gives CDR1 SGHVS, CDR2 FQNEAQ. V lost 4 bases, J lost 2 bases, and 5 bases stayed unmatched. The CDR3 is 15 residues long. The CDR3 is CASSSGQGGTYEQYF. The CDR3 DNA sequence: TGTGCCAGCAGCTCCGGACAGGGGGGAACCTACGAGCAGTACTTC.

V is TRBV9 and J is TRBJ1-1, with TRBD1 as a possible D gene (5 bases). There are 14 residues in the CDR3. The V gene's germline CDR1 is SGDLS and CDR2 YYNGEE. The germline V and J ends were trimmed by 4 bases and 4 bases, with 14 bases remaining between them. CDR3 region: CASSPYHRSTEAFF. The CDR3 nucleotides are TGTGCCAGCAGCCCCTACCACAGGAGCACTGAAGCTTTCTTT.

This sequence joins TRBV7-2 and TRBJ2-5, with TRBD1 matching over 8 bases. The tail of the sequence fits TRBJ2-7 better, so the J call may be wrong. This CDR3 spans 14 amino acids. In germline, CDR1 is SGHTA, CDR2 FQGNSA. The CDR3 nucleotides read TGTGCCAGCAGCTTACGGGGACAGGACTACGAGCAGTACTTC. It encodes CASSLRGQDYEQYF.

The chain employs TRBV10-3 and TRBJ2-7; a weak D match, TRBD2 (6 bases). CDR1 is ENHRY and CDR2 is SYGVKD in the germline V gene. V lost 4 bases and J lost 5, with 6 bases in between. The CDR3 is made up of 11 amino acids. The CDR3 nucleotides read TGTGCCATCAGTGCGGGAGACGAGCAGTACTTC. This codes for CAISAGDEQYF.

The chain is built from TRBV19 and TRBJ2-1, with a possible D match to TRBD2 (6 bases). V was trimmed by 3 bases and J by 5 bases, leaving 17 bases between them. The CDR3 extends over 16 amino acids. CDR1 and CDR2 (germline): LNHDA, SQIVND (reference sequence). The CDR3 region has the DNA TGTGCCAGTAGTATCCCGAGGACTAACAAGCACAATGAGCAGTTCTTC. It is translated as CASSIPRTNKHNEQFF.

The chain recombines TRBV18 with TRBJ2-7, with D perhaps TRBD1 (6 bases). Germline V CDR1 and CDR2: KGHSH, LQKENI. V lost 6 bases to trimming and J lost 0 bases, with 12 bases between them. This CDR3 has 14 residues. The CDR3: CASSRQADSYEQYF. The CDR3 DNA reads as TGTGCCAGCTCCCGACAGGCTGACTCCTACGAGCAGTACTTC.

The V call is TRBV5-4, the J call TRBJ2-5; possible D gene TRBD2, 6 bases. The CDR3 extends over 14 amino acids. In germline, CDR1 is SGHNT, CDR2 YYREEE (reference sequence). V was trimmed by 4 bases and J by 4 bases, leaving 14 bases between them. Here the CDR3 DNA reads TGTGCCAGCAGCCTTGGAGGGTCTGGAGAGACCCAGTACTTC. Translation: CASSLGGSGETQYF.

The table lists this clone with a count of one. The chain couples TRBV30 to TRBJ1-5, with 8 bases matching TRBD1. Looked up from germline, CDR1 is GTSNPN and CDR2 is SVGIG (reference sequence). The CDR3 loop spans 13 amino acids. The V and J ends lost 3 bases and 7 bases, in that order; junction bases with no gene match: 5. In DNA form, the CDR3 reads TGTGCCTGGAGCCGACAGGGGAAACAGCCCCAGCATTTT. This sequence encodes CAWSRQGKQPQHF.

The rearrangement uses TRBV5-1 and TRBJ2-7, with TRBD1 as a possible D gene (6 bases). CDR3 length: 15 residues. Trimming stripped 6 bases from V and 2 bases from J, with 18 bases between. Germline loops: CDR1 SGHRS, CDR2 YFSETQ. The DNA for the CDR3 is TGCGCCAGCACCCTCAGGGGCAGCCGACCCTACGAGCAGTACTTC. Translation: CASTLRGSRPYEQYF.

The V gene is TRBV6-5, the J gene TRBJ1-1; TRBD1 might be the D (5 bases). V was shortened by 2 bases and J by 4 bases, with 17 bases between the two germline ends. The CDR3 covers 16 residues. The V gene's germline CDR1 is MNHEY and CDR2 SVGAGI. Written as DNA, the CDR3 is TGTGCCAGCAGTTACACCCAGTTCGACAGTTTCACTGAAGCTTTCTTT. Translation: CASSYTQFDSFTEAFF.

The rearrangement links TRBV27 to TRBJ1-2; 8 bases fit TRBD1. The CDR3 extends over 15 amino acids. Germline loops: CDR1 MNHEY, CDR2 SMNVEV (reference sequence). V was clipped by 5 bases and J by 2 bases; unmatched bases: 7. The CDR3 protein is CASSPSWDRNYGYTF. In DNA, the CDR3 is TGTGCCAGCAGTCCCTCATGGGACAGGAACTATGGCTACACCTTC.

The genes are TRBV7-2 and TRBJ2-1, with 11 bases lining up with TRBD2. The CDR3 has 16 residues. The J segment lost 4 bases and the V segment lost 5 bases, leaving 7 bases of the junction unmatched. The germline V gene has CDR1 SGHTA and CDR2 FQGNSA. The CDR3 spells CASSRSGGAQYNEQFF. The CDR3 nucleotides read TGTGCCAGCAGCCGTAGCGGGGGGGCTCAGTACAATGAGCAGTTCTTC.

V and J are TRBV7-2 and TRBJ1-1; D unclear. The CDR3 loop spans 11 amino acids. V was pared by 3 bases and J by 4 bases, with 3 bases between. Per germline, CDR1 SGHTA and CDR2 FQGNSA. DNA of the CDR3: TGTGCCAGCAGCTTCGGCACTGAAGCTTTCTTT. This sequence encodes CASSFGTEAFF.

The chain joins TRBV10-3 to TRBJ2-5, with 9 bases matching TRBD1. The end of the DNA is better explained by TRBJ2-7, so the J call may be wrong. This CDR3 contains 14 residues. CDR1 ENHRY and CDR2 SYGVKD come from the germline V gene. The CDR3 here is CAISQQGASYEQYF. Here the CDR3 DNA reads TGTGCCATCAGTCAACAGGGGGCGAGCTACGAGCAGTACTTC.

The chain uses TRBV28 and TRBJ2-1, with 9 bases fitting TRBD2. With V trimmed by 6 bases and J by 9 bases, 9 bases remained unmatched. Germline V gene data show CDR1 as MDHEN and CDR2 as SYDVKM. CDR3 size: 14 residues. The CDR3 reads CASSKRTSVSEQFF. DNA for the CDR3: TGTGCCAGCAGCAAACGGACTAGCGTAAGTGAGCAGTTCTTC.

This chain joins TRBV5-4 and TRBJ1-2; 9 bases map to TRBD1. Germline CDR1 SGHNT, CDR2 YYREEE (reference sequence). V gave up 4 bases and J gave up 6 bases; unmatched junction bases: 10. CDR3 length equals 15 residues. The CDR3 region is CASSLPGQGIDGYTF. CDR3 nucleotide sequence: TGTGCCAGCAGCCTACCGGGACAGGGCATCGATGGCTACACCTTC.

This chain links TRBV6-1 with TRBJ1-1; the D gene is possibly TRBD1 (6 bases). Trimming took 5 bases from V and 2 from J, leaving 15 bases between them. This CDR3 contains 15 residues. Germline lookup yields CDR1 MNHNS and CDR2 SASEGT. CDR3 residues: CASSTSWDINTEAFF. CDR3 sequence (DNA): TGTGCCAGCAGTACTTCCTGGGACATCAACACTGAAGCTTTCTTT.

This clone has more than one count but fewer than ten. CDR3 loop: CASGYVRTGDRGEQYF. CDR3 bases: TGTGCCAGCGGTTATGTACGGACAGGGGACCGCGGCGAGCAGTACTTC. The chain joins TRBV7-9 to TRBJ2-7, with TRBD1 matching 9 bases. V lost 8 bases to trimming and J lost 6 bases; unmatched junction nucleotides: 17. This CDR3 region has 16 residues. The V gene's germline CDR1 is SEHNR and CDR2 FQNEAQ (reference sequence).

The chain has TRBV27 and TRBJ2-3, with 10 positions matching TRBD1. V was pared by 7 bases and J by 0 bases, with 10 bases of the junction left unmatched. The V gene's germline CDR1 is MNHEY and CDR2 SMNVEV (reference sequence). The CDR3 has 17 residues. The CDR3 here is CASNRVRGQGSTDTQYF. The DNA of the CDR3 is TGTGCCAGCAATAGAGTAAGGGGACAGGGGAGCACAGATACGCAGTATTTT.

This chain uses TRBV6-5 with TRBJ1-4; possibly TRBD1 for D (5 bases). Per the germline V gene, CDR1 is MNHEY and CDR2 is SVGAGI. This CDR3 has 13 amino acids. V lost 6 bases, J lost 8 bases, and 13 bases lay in between. The CDR3 sequence is CASRWQGGEKLFF. The CDR3 DNA follows: TGTGCCAGCAGATGGCAGGGCGGCGAAAAACTGTTTTTT.

The chain links TRBV7-9 to TRBJ2-2; 7 bases fit TRBD2. The CDR3 contains 13 residues. V lost 8 bases, J lost 6 bases, and 6 bases stayed unmatched. Per the germline V gene, CDR1 is SEHNR and CDR2 is FQNEAQ (reference sequence). CDR3: CASGGRAAGELFF. CDR3 DNA sequence: TGTGCCAGCGGGGGGAGGGCCGCCGGGGAGCTGTTTTTT.

The chain carries TRBV15 and TRBJ2-5, with D tentatively TRBD2 (5 bases). V gave up 0 bases and J gave up 2 bases, with 10 bases separating them. CDR1 and CDR2 from the germline V gene are LNHNV and YYDKDF (reference sequence). The CDR3 runs 15 residues. The CDR3 DNA reads TGTGCCACCAGCAGAGATCGCAGAGGGCAAGAGACCCAGTACTTC. Translation: CATSRDRRGQETQYF.